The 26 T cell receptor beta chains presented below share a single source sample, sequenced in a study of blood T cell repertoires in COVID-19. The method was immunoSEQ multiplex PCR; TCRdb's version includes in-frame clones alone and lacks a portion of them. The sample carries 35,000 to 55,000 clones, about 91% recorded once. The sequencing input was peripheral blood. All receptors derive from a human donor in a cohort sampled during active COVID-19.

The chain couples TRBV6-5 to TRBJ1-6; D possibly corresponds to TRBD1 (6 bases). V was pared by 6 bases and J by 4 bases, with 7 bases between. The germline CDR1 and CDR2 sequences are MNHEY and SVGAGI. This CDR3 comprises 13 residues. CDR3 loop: CASRGQYNSPLHF. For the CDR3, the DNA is TGTGCCAGCAGAGGACAGTATAATTCACCCCTCCACTTT.

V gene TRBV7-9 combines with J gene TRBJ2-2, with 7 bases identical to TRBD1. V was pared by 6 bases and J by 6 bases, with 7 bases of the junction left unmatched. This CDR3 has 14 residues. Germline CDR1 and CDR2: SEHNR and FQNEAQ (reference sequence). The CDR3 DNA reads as TGTGCCAGCAGTTATACGACAGGGCCCGGGGAGCTGTTTTTT. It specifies CASSYTTGPGELFF.

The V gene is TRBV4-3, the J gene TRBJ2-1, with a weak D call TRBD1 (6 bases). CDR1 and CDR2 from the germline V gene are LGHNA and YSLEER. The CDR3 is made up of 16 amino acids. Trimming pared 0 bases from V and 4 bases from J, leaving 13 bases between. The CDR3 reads CASSQDEGEPYNEQFF. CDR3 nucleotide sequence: TGCGCCAGCAGCCAAGATGAGGGGGAACCGTACAATGAGCAGTTCTTC.

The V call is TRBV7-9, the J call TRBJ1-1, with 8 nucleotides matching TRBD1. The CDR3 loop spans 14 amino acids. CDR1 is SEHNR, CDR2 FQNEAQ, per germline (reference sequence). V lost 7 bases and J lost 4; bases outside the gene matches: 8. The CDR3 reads CASTSWDRITEAFF. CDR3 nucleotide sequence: TGTGCCAGCACCTCCTGGGACAGGATCACTGAAGCTTTCTTT.

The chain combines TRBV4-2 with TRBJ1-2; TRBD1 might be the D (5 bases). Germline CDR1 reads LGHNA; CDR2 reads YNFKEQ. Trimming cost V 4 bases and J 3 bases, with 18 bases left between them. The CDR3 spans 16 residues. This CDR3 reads CASSPRDGRGDYGYTF. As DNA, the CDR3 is TGTGCCAGCAGCCCGAGGGACGGACGGGGGGACTATGGCTACACCTTC.

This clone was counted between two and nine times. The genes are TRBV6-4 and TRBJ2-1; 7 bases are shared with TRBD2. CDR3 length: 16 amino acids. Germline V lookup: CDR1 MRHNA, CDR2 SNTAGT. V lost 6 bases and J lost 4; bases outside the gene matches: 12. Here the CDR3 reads CASSGDASGAYNEQFF. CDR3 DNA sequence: TGTGCCAGCAGCGGCGACGCTAGCGGAGCATACAATGAGCAGTTCTTC.

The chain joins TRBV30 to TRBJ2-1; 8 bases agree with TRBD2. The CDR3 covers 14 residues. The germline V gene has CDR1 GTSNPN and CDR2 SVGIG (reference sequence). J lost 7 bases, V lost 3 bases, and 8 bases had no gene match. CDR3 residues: CAWSYSGSVNEQFF. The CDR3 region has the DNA TGTGCCTGGAGCTACAGCGGGAGTGTAAATGAGCAGTTCTTC.

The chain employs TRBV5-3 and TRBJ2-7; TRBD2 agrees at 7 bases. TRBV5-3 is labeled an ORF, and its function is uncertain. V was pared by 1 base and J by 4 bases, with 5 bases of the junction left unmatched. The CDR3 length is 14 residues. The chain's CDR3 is CARSLPGGNYEQYF. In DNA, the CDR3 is TGTGCCAGAAGCTTGCCGGGAGGCAATTACGAGCAGTACTTC.

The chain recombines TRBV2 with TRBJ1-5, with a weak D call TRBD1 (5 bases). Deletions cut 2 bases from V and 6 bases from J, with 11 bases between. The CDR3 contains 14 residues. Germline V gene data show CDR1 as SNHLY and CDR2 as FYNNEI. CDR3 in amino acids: CASSEQGLGQPQHF. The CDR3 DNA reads TGTGCCAGCAGTGAACAGGGATTGGGTCAGCCCCAGCATTTT.

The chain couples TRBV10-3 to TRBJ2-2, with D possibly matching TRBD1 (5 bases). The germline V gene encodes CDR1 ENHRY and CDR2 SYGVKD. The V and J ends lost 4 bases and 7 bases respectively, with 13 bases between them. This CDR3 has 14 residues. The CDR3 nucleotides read TGTGCCATCAGTGGTTCAGGGCGAGGCGGGGAGCTGTTTTTT. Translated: CAISGSGRGGELFF.

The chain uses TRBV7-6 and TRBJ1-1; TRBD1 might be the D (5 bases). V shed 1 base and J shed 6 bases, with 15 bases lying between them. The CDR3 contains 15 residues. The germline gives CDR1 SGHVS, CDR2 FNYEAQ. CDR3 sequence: CASSLEGFTGPEAFF. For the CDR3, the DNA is TGTGCCAGCAGCTTAGAGGGGTTTACCGGGCCTGAAGCTTTCTTT. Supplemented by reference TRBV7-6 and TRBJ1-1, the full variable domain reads GAGVSQSPRYKVTKRGQDVALRCDPISGHVSLYWYRQALGQGPEFLTYFNYEAQQDKSGLPNDRFSAERPEGSISTLTIQRTEQRDSAMYRCASSLEGFTGPEAFFGQGTRLTVV.

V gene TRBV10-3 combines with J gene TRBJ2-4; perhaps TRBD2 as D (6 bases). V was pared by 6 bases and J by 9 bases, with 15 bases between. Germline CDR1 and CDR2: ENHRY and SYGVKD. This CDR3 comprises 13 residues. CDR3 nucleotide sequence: TGTGCCATCAGGGACGGGACTGGCCCCATTCAGTACTTC. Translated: CAIRDGTGPIQYF.

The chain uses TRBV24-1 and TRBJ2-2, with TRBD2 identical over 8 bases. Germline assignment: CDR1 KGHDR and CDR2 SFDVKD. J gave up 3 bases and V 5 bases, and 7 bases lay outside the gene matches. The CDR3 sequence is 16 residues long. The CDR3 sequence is CATSGTGGPDTGELFF. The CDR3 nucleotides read TGTGCCACCAGTGGTACGGGGGGGCCGGACACCGGGGAGCTGTTTTTT.

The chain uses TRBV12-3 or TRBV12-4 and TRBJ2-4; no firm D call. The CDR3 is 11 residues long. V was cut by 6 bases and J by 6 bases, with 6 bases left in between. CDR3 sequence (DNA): TGTGCCAGCAGCCATAGAAACATTCAGTACTTC. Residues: CASSHRNIQYF.

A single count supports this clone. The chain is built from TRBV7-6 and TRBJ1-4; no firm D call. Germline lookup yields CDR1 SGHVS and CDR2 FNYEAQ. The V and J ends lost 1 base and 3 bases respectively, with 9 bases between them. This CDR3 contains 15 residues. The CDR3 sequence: CASSLGGGPNEKLFF. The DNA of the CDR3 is TGTGCCAGCAGCTTAGGGGGAGGGCCTAATGAAAAACTGTTTTTT.

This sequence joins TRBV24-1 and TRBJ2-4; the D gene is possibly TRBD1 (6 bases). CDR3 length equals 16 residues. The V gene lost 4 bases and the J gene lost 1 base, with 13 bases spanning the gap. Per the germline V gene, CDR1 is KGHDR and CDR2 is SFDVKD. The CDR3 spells CATSDQKQGAKNIQYF. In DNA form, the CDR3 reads TGTGCCACCAGTGACCAAAAACAGGGCGCCAAAAACATTCAGTACTTC.

CDR3 protein: CASSQWEGLANYGYTF. The CDR3 nucleotides are TGCGCCAGCAGTCAATGGGAAGGACTCGCTAACTATGGCTACACCTTC. V and J are TRBV10-2 and TRBJ1-2; D unresolved. With 5 bases removed from V and 0 bases from J, the gap between germline ends came to 16 bases. The germline V gene has CDR1 WSHSY and CDR2 SAAADI. The CDR3 is 16 amino acids.

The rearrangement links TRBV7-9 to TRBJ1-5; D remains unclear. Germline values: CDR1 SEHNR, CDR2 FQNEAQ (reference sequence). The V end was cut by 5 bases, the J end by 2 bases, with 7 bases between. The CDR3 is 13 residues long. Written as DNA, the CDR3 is TGTGCCAGCAGCAACATCGGCAATCAGCCCCAGCATTTT. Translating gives CASSNIGNQPQHF.

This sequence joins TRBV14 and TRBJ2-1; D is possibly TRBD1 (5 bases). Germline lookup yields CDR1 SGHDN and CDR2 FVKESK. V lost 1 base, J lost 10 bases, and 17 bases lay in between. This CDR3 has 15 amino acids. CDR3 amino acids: CASSQVDSRTREQFF. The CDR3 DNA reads TGTGCCAGCAGCCAAGTAGACAGTCGGACCAGGGAGCAGTTCTTC.

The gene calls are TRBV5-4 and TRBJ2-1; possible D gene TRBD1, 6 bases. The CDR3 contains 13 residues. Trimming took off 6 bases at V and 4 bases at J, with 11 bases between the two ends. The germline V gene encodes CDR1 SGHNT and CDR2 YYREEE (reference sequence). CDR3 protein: CASTQDSYNEQFF. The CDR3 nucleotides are TGTGCCAGCACGCAGGACAGTTACAATGAGCAGTTCTTC. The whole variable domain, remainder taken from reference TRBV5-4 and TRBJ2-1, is ETGVTQSPTHLIKTRGQQVTLRCSSQSGHNTVSWYQQALGQGPQFIFQYYREEENGRGNFPPRFSGLQFPNYSSELNVNALELDDSALYLCASTQDSYNEQFFGPGTRLTVL.

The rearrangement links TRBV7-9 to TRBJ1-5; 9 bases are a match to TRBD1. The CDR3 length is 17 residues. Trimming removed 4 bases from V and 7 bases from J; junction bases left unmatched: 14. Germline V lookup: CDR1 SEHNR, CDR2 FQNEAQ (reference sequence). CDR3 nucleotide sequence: TGTGCCAGCAGCTCCAACCTGGGGCAACAGGGGGCGCAGCCCCAGCATTTT. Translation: CASSSNLGQQGAQPQHF.

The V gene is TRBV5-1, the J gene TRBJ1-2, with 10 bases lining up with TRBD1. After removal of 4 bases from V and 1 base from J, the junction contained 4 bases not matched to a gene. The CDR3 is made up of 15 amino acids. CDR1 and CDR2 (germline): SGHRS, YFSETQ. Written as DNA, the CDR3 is TGCGCCAGCAGCGCAGGGACAGGGGATAACTATGGCTACACCTTC. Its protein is CASSAGTGDNYGYTF.

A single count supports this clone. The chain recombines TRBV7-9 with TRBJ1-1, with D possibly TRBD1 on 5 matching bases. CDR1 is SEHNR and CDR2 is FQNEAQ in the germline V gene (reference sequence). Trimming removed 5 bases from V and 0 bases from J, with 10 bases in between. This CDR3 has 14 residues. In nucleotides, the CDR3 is TGTGCCAGCAGCGCGGGACTAATGAACACTGAAGCTTTCTTT. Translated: CASSAGLMNTEAFF.

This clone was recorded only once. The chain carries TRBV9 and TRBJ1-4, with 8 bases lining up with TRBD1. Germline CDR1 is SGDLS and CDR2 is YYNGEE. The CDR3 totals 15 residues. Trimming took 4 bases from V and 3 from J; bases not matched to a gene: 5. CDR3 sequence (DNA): TGTGCCAGCAGCAAACAGGGGGTTTCTAATGAAAAACTGTTTTTT. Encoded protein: CASSKQGVSNEKLFF.

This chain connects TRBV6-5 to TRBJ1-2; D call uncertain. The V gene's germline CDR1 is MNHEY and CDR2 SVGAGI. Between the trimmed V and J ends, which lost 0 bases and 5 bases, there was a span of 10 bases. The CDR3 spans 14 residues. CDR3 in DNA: TGTGCCAGCAGTTACTCGGTCACTGAGTATGGCTACACCTTC. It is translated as CASSYSVTEYGYTF.

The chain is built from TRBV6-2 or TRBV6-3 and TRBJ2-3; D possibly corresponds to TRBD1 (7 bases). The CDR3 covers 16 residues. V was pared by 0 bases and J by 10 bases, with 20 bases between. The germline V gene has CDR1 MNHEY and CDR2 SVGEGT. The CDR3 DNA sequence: TGTGCCAGCAGTTACTCGCCGGGGGACAGCGCTAATGCGCAGTATTTT. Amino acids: CASSYSPGDSANAQYF.